This T cell receptor (beta chain) was identified during a study of blood T cell repertoires in COVID-19. Study-wide context: Acute-phase and convalescent COVID-19 samples originated in the United States, Italy and Spain.

The CDR3 is made up of 16 amino acids. The V end was cut by 4 bases, the J end by 2 bases, with 17 bases between. Germline V lookup: CDR1 SGHRS, CDR2 YFSETQ. Produced via immunoSEQ multiplex PCR; TCRdb's table is partial and in-frame only. The sample has 70,000 to 90,000 clones; about 85% are singletons. In its sample, this clone was seen once. The TCR comes from a man aged 55 to 69 with acute or convalescent COVID-19. V gene TRBV5-1 combines with J gene TRBJ2-3; possible D gene TRBD2, 6 bases. Sequenced sample: peripheral blood. The CDR3 DNA follows: TGCGCCAGCAGCCCTATCGGGGCGGGGTCCACAGATACGCAGTATTTT. It translates to CASSPIGAGSTDTQYF.